Sequencing of this T cell receptor (beta chain) was carried out in a study of blood T cells in healthy people across ages. The use of a sample-barcoded 5' primer and a J-beta primer mix characterized a second PCR of about 6 to 11 cycles. One entry per CDR3 protein results from TCRdb running MiXCR on the 5' RACE reads. The sample carries about 1.5 million distinct CDR3 sequences, less than 45% recorded once. The trim removed 4 bases at V and 11 bases at J, leaving 20 bases unmatched. The CDR3 length is 18 residues. Germline V gives CDR1 SGDLS, CDR2 YYNGEE. Specimen: blood. The TCR originated in a young woman in good health. The chain joins TRBV9 to TRBJ2-5; 13 positions agree with TRBD2. The CDR3 region is CASSPGLAGPWVANEQYF. CDR3 DNA: TGTGCCAGCAGCCCGGGACTAGCGGGACCTTGGGTTGCCAATGAGCAGTACTTC. Using reference TRBV9 and TRBJ2-5 for the parts outside the CDR3, the full variable domain is DSGVTQTPKHLITATGQRVTLRCSPRSGDLSVYWYQQSLDQGLQFLIQYYNGEERAKGNILERFSAQQFPDLHSELNLSSLELGDSALYFCASSPGLAGPWVANEQYFGPGTRLLVL.